This TCR beta chain was sequenced during a study of shared clonotypes between healthy human individuals. Study-level background: Each donor had three CD4 naive, three CD4 memory, two CD8 naive and one CD8 memory plate.

Measured with immunoSEQ multiplex PCR; TCRdb has only the in-frame clones, and not every one. Here the sample spans more than 900,000 clones, approximately 80% being singletons. Germline V gene data show CDR1 as SSHAT and CDR2 as FNYEAQ (reference sequence). The V segment lost 5 bases and the J segment 0 bases; nucleotides outside the gene matches: 3. CDR3 length equals 16 residues. Comment on this clone: Its antigen is undetermined.

Study observations and caveats: Sampling involved blood alone; tissue repertoires likely differ.

Partitioning of CD4+ cells yielded a CD45RA+ naive subset and a CD45RA-negative memory subset. The chain employs TRBV7-7 and TRBJ2-2, with 10 bases identical to TRBD2. The sample taken for sequencing was memory CD4+ T cells from PBMCs. Described subset: CD45RA-negative fraction. This receptor was identified in a man younger than 30 in good health. Some clones in this sample may be carry-over from other donors' samples. In DNA, the CDR3 is TGTGCCAGCAGCGTTGGACTAGCGGCGAACACCGGGGAGCTGTTTTTT. Its protein is CASSVGLAANTGELFF.